The 29 T cell receptor beta chains reported below all come from one sample, sequenced in a study of cytomegalovirus exposure and HLA in healthy donors. Researchers ran the PCR with 60 Vbeta and 13 Jbeta primers. Repertoires were generated with immunoSEQ multiplex PCR, while TCRdb's copy carries only in-frame clones and drops some. The sample has more than 110,000 clones; over 75% are singletons. The material sequenced was PBMCs. The receptors stem from a female donor in good health and CMV-seronegative.

The chain employs TRBV6-1 and TRBJ1-4; 8 nucleotides line up with TRBD1. V lost 7 bases to trimming and J lost 7 bases; unmatched junction nucleotides: 8. The length of the CDR3 is 14 residues. The germline V gene encodes CDR1 MNHNS and CDR2 SASEGT. This chain's CDR3 is CASIDRTGSEKLFF. The CDR3 nucleotides read TGTGCCAGCATCGACCGGACAGGGAGTGAAAAACTGTTTTTT.

The rearrangement joins TRBV29-1 to TRBJ2-7; 10 positions match TRBD1. Per the germline V gene, CDR1 is SQVTM and CDR2 is ANQGSEA. Germline trimming cut 7 bases from V and 7 bases from J; bases unmatched to any gene: 7. This CDR3 spans 12 amino acids. DNA for the CDR3: TGCAGCGCTGAGGACAGGGGGGCAGAGCAGTACTTC. Its translation: CSAEDRGAEQYF.

The chain carries TRBV2 and TRBJ2-5, with D maybe TRBD1 (5 bases). The CDR3 contains 14 residues. Germline V gives CDR1 SNHLY, CDR2 FYNNEI. Trimming cost V 2 bases and J 3 bases, with 10 bases left between them. The CDR3 DNA is TGTGCCAGCAGTGAATGGCAGGGTAAAGAGACCCAGTACTTC. This sequence encodes CASSEWQGKETQYF.

The V and J genes are TRBV28 and TRBJ2-4, with D tentatively TRBD2 (6 bases). Per germline, CDR1 MDHEN and CDR2 SYDVKM. This CDR3 has 14 amino acids. The V end lost 3 bases, the J end lost 8 bases, and 14 bases lay between the germline ends. This CDR3 reads CASSFAGSPHIQYF. Written as DNA, the CDR3 is TGTGCCAGCAGTTTCGCGGGGTCCCCCCACATTCAGTACTTC.

Remarks on this clone: No conserved phenylalanine or tryptophan is present at the end of the CDR3, so a read error is the likely explanation. It is unclear where the CDR3 begins or ends on the DNA, so no DNA is shown, and the CDR3 is as TCRdb lists it. The chain joins TRBV18 to TRBJ1-1; TRBD1, the table's D call, lacks a check against the DNA. The length of the CDR3 is 14 amino acids, counting both ends. Germline values: CDR1 KGHSH, CDR2 LQKENI. CDR3 region: CASSRVSGTARPYY.

The chain joins TRBV7-6 to TRBJ1-1, with 7 bases that match TRBD1. The CDR3 consists of 11 residues. Germline loops: CDR1 SGHVS, CDR2 FNYEAQ. After removal of 4 bases from V and 8 bases from J, the junction contained 1 base not matched to a gene. CDR3 coding DNA: TGTGCCAGCAGCTCACAGGGGGAAGCTTTCTTT. Amino acid sequence: CASSSQGEAFF.

The gene calls are TRBV5-1 and TRBJ2-5; D unresolved. Germline CDR1 and CDR2: SGHRS and YFSETQ. V dropped 2 bases and J dropped 2 bases, with 10 bases sitting between them. This CDR3 is 14 amino acids long. CDR3 sequence reads: CASSFGRVQETQYF. For the CDR3, the DNA is TGCGCCAGCAGCTTTGGGCGTGTTCAAGAGACCCAGTACTTC.

This clone was recorded only once. CDR3 bases: TGTGCCAGCAGTCCCAATACGGGGGAGACCCAGTACTTC. Amino acid sequence: CASSPNTGETQYF. This chain joins TRBV6-6 and TRBJ2-5; D is possibly TRBD2 (5 bases). CDR3 length equals 13 residues. CDR1 is MNHNY, CDR2 SVGAGI, per germline (reference sequence). V lost 5 bases, J lost 5 bases, and 12 bases lay in between.

This chain links TRBV28 with TRBJ2-7; weak D call: TRBD2 (5 bases). Germline lookup yields CDR1 MDHEN and CDR2 SYDVKM. This CDR3 comprises 13 residues. Trimming cost V 7 bases and J 4 bases, with 14 bases left between them. The CDR3 DNA sequence: TGTGCCAGCACCTCCCCGGAGGAGTACGAGCAGTACTTC. Translating gives CASTSPEEYEQYF. Filled out from reference TRBV28 and TRBJ2-7, the complete variable domain reads DVKVTQSSRYLVKRTGEKVFLECVQDMDHENMFWYRQDPGLGLRLIYFSYDVKMKEKGDIPEGYSVSREKKERFSLILESASTNQTSMYLCASTSPEEYEQYFGPGTRLTVT.

The chain is built from TRBV5-4 and TRBJ2-5; 10 bases match TRBD2. This CDR3 has 14 residues. In germline, CDR1 is SGHNT, CDR2 YYREEE (reference sequence). J was trimmed by 3 bases and V by 4 bases; bases with no gene match: 3. Here the CDR3 DNA reads TGTGCCAGCAGCCCTGGACTAGCGGAAGAGACCCAGTACTTC. This translates into CASSPGLAEETQYF. Full variable domain (outside the CDR3, taken from reference TRBV5-4 and TRBJ2-5): ETGVTQSPTHLIKTRGQQVTLRCSSQSGHNTVSWYQQALGQGPQFIFQYYREEENGRGNFPPRFSGLQFPNYSSELNVNALELDDSALYLCASSPGLAEETQYFGPGTRLLVL.

The chain has TRBV13 and TRBJ2-1, with D possibly being TRBD1 (6 bases). Trimming took 5 bases from V and 0 from J, leaving 23 bases between them. The germline V gene has CDR1 PRHDT and CDR2 FYEKMQ (reference sequence). The CDR3 extends over 19 amino acids. The CDR3 reads CASSPRQVVDLSSYNEQFF. The CDR3 nucleotides are TGTGCCAGCAGCCCCCGACAGGTCGTGGACTTAAGCTCCTACAATGAGCAGTTCTTC. Variable domain in full (rest from reference TRBV13 and TRBJ2-1): AAGVIQSPRHLIKEKRETATLKCYPIPRHDTVYWYQQGPGQDPQFLISFYEKMQSDKGSIPDRFSAQQFSDYHSELNMSSLELGDSALYFCASSPRQVVDLSSYNEQFFGPGTRLTVL.

The genes are TRBV7-2 and TRBJ1-2, with 8 bases identical to TRBD1. Germline lookup yields CDR1 SGHTA and CDR2 FQGNSA. V gave up 5 bases and J gave up 7 bases; unmatched junction bases: 6. There are 13 residues in the CDR3. The CDR3 here is CASSPGGAGGYTF. The DNA for the CDR3 is TGTGCCAGCAGCCCAGGGGGCGCAGGTGGCTACACCTTC.

This rearrangement joins TRBV19 to TRBJ1-2; TRBD1 aligns across 9 bases. Germline V lookup: CDR1 LNHDA, CDR2 SQIVND (reference sequence). V lost 6 bases to trimming and J lost 9 bases; unmatched junction nucleotides: 8. The CDR3 is 13 residues long. CDR3 sequence: CASSQGQGYRYTF. The CDR3 nucleotides read TGTGCCAGTAGCCAGGGACAGGGATATCGCTACACCTTC.

The V and J genes are TRBV28 and TRBJ2-7, with D possibly matching TRBD2 (5 bases). This CDR3 comprises 13 residues. Germline lookup yields CDR1 MDHEN and CDR2 SYDVKM. Trimming removed 4 bases at V and 9 bases at J, with 16 bases between. CDR3: CASSYGLGMAQYF. The CDR3 region has the DNA TGTGCCAGCAGTTATGGGCTCGGGATGGCGCAGTACTTC. Full variable domain (missing parts from reference TRBV28 and TRBJ2-7): DVKVTQSSRYLVKRTGEKVFLECVQDMDHENMFWYRQDPGLGLRLIYFSYDVKMKEKGDIPEGYSVSREKKERFSLILESASTNQTSMYLCASSYGLGMAQYFGPGTRLTVT.

The chain combines TRBV5-1 with TRBJ2-7; D remains unclear. CDR3 size: 15 residues. CDR1 is SGHRS, CDR2 YFSETQ, per germline. The V end was cut by 1 base, the J end by 0 bases, with 11 bases between. The CDR3 DNA sequence: TGCGCCAGCAGCTTGTACAGTCCCAGCTCCTACGAGCAGTACTTC. Encoded protein: CASSLYSPSSYEQYF.

The genes are TRBV7-2 and TRBJ2-3; D may be TRBD2 (5 bases). The CDR3 is 15 residues long. Deletions cut 1 base from V and 2 bases from J, with 10 bases between. CDR1 and CDR2 (germline): SGHTA, FQGNSA. CDR3 sequence reads: CASSLVVANTDTQYF. The DNA for the CDR3 is TGTGCCAGCAGCTTAGTGGTAGCGAACACAGATACGCAGTATTTT.

The gene calls are TRBV5-4 and TRBJ1-2; the D gene is possibly TRBD1 (6 bases). CDR3 length: 16 amino acids. CDR1 and CDR2 from the germline V gene are SGHNT and YYREEE (reference sequence). Trimming shortened V by 0 bases and J by 6 bases, and 18 bases separated the two germline ends. DNA of the CDR3: TGTGCCAGCAGCTTGGCCCTCGAGGGACAACAGAATGGCTACACCTTC. Translated, it gives CASSLALEGQQNGYTF.

The V and J genes are TRBV29-1 and TRBJ2-1; D gene uncertain. The ends were cut back, 8 bases at V and 9 bases at J, with 20 bases in the middle. Looked up from germline, CDR1 is SQVTM and CDR2 is ANQGSEA. This CDR3 has 13 residues. The CDR3 DNA is TGCAGCCTAACAAGCGCTAGTGGCGCTGAGCAGTTCTTC. It codes for CSLTSASGAEQFF.

The chain is built from TRBV6-1 and TRBJ2-1, with 9 bases identical to TRBD1. Unmatched junction bases numbered 10, after V lost 6 bases and J lost 7 bases. The CDR3 has 15 amino acids. CDR1 is MNHNS, CDR2 SASEGT, per germline. The CDR3 DNA sequence: TGTGCCAGCAGATACAGGGGGCAAGCGGGGAATGAGCAGTTCTTC. It translates to CASRYRGQAGNEQFF.

The chain couples TRBV7-9 to TRBJ2-7, with D possibly TRBD2 on 5 matching bases. Germline CDR1 and CDR2: SEHNR and FQNEAQ (reference sequence). V was clipped by 5 bases and J by 7 bases, with 18 bases between them. This CDR3 has 14 residues. CDR3 sequence reads: CASSNPEGMLEQYF. CDR3 bases: TGTGCCAGCAGCAACCCAGAGGGAATGCTTGAGCAGTACTTC. Full variable domain (remainder filled in from reference TRBV7-9 and TRBJ2-7): DTGVSQNPRHKITKRGQNVTFRCDPISEHNRLYWYRQTLGQGPEFLTYFQNEAQLEKSRLLSDRFSAERPKGSFSTLEIQRTEQGDSAMYLCASSNPEGMLEQYFGPGTRLTVT.

This chain uses TRBV6-4 with TRBJ2-3, with TRBD2 matching 7 bases. The germline V gene encodes CDR1 MRHNA and CDR2 SNTAGT. The CDR3 has 15 amino acids. The trim removed 0 bases at V and 4 bases at J, leaving 4 bases unmatched. Here the CDR3 reads CASSDSAGVADTQYF. DNA of the CDR3: TGTGCCAGCAGTGACTCCGCGGGAGTCGCAGATACGCAGTATTTT.

This chain joins TRBV4-1 and TRBJ1-2, with a possible D match to TRBD1 (5 bases). Trimming cost V 1 base and J 7 bases, with 7 bases left between them. This CDR3 region has 12 residues. The germline CDR1 and CDR2 sequences are MGHRA and YSYEKL. The DNA of the CDR3 is TGCGCCAGCAGCCAAGTTAGGGGTGGCTACACCTTC. The encoded protein is CASSQVRGGYTF.

The CDR3 bases are TGTGCCAGCACCTACAGGGGACAGCTCACTGAAGCTTTCTTT. Translated: CASTYRGQLTEAFF. The chain recombines TRBV6-6 with TRBJ1-1, with 7 bases identical to TRBD1. The length of the CDR3 is 14 residues. The ends lost 7 bases at V and 4 bases at J; junction bases unmatched: 9. Germline CDR1 MNHNY, CDR2 SVGAGI (reference sequence).

CDR3 residues: CASSLDRGRETQYF. The CDR3 region has the DNA TGTGCCAGCAGTTTGGACAGGGGGCGAGAGACCCAGTACTTC. J is TRBJ2-5 and V is TRBV6-5; TRBD1 matches 11 bases. Germline-derived CDR1 and CDR2 are MNHEY and SVGAGI. J lost 4 bases, V lost 4 bases, and 2 bases had no gene match. CDR3 length: 14 residues.

Only one count was recorded for this clone. This chain uses TRBV30 with TRBJ2-2; no clear D gene. Looked up from germline, CDR1 is GTSNPN and CDR2 is SVGIG (reference sequence). V lost 0 bases to trimming and J lost 6 bases, with 11 bases between them. The CDR3 has 14 amino acids. The CDR3 bases are TGTGCCTGGAGTGTCAGGCCTCAGTCCGGGGAGCTGTTTTTT. Translation gives CAWSVRPQSGELFF.

The gene calls are TRBV19 and TRBJ1-1, with D perhaps matching TRBD1 (6 bases). V lost 4 bases, J lost 3 bases, and 15 bases lay in between. The CDR3 sequence is 15 residues long. Germline loops: CDR1 LNHDA, CDR2 SQIVND (reference sequence). The CDR3 loop reads CASSTTGKVDTEAFF. The CDR3 DNA reads as TGTGCCAGTAGTACTACAGGGAAGGTTGACACTGAAGCTTTCTTT.

The J gene is TRBJ1-1, the V gene TRBV19; 8 bases line up with TRBD1. Germline CDR1 LNHDA, CDR2 SQIVND (reference sequence). J lost 5 bases, V lost 6 bases, and 11 bases had no gene match. This CDR3 spans 15 amino acids. CDR3 sequence (DNA): TGTGCCAGTAGAAAGACCGGACAGGGTAGAACTGAAGCTTTCTTT. This codes for CASRKTGQGRTEAFF.

As regards this clone: Within the sample, other DNA sequences also encode this same CDR3. V usage is TRBV5-1 and J usage is TRBJ2-5; D may match TRBD1 or TRBD2 (5 bases each). The CDR3 loop spans 14 amino acids. Germline V gives CDR1 SGHRS, CDR2 YFSETQ. V lost 4 bases to trimming and J lost 2 bases, with 12 bases between them. Here the CDR3 reads CASSLGTGQETQYF. The CDR3 DNA is TGCGCCAGCAGCCTGGGGACGGGGCAAGAGACCCAGTACTTC. Combining the CDR3 with reference TRBV5-1 and TRBJ2-5 gives the whole variable domain KAGVTQTPRYLIKTRGQQVTLSCSPISGHRSVSWYQQTPGQGLQFLFEYFSETQRNKGNFPGRFSGRQFSNSRSEMNVSTLELGDSALYLCASSLGTGQETQYFGPGTRLLVL.

J is TRBJ2-7 and V is TRBV2; TRBD2 agrees at 9 bases. The CDR3 extends over 14 amino acids. Germline V gives CDR1 SNHLY, CDR2 FYNNEI. V shed 7 bases and J 6 bases; nucleotides not matched to a gene: 10. CDR3 region: CASNWAGGPGEQYF. The CDR3 nucleotides are TGTGCCAGCAATTGGGCGGGAGGGCCGGGCGAGCAGTACTTC.